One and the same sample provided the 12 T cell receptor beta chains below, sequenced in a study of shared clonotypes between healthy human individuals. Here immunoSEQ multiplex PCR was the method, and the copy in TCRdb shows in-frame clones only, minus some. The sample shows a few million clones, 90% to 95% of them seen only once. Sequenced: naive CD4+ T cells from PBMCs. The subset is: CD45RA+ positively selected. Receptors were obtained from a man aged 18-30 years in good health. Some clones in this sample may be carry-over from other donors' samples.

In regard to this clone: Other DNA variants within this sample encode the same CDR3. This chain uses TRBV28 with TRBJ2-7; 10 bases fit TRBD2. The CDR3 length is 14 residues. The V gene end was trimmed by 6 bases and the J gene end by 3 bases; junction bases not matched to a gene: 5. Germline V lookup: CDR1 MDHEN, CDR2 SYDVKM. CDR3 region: CASSRTSGLYEQYF. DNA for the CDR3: TGTGCCAGCAGCAGGACTAGCGGCCTCTACGAGCAGTACTTC.

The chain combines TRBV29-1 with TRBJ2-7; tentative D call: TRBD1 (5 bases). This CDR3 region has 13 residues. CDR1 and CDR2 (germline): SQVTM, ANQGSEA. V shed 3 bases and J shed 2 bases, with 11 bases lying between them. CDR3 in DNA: TGCAGCGTTGATCGTCAGGGAACCTACGAGCAGTACTTC. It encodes CSVDRQGTYEQYF.

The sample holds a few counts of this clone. As DNA, the CDR3 is TGTGCCAGCAGTTTAGCAACAGACTATGGCTACACCTTC. Its protein is CASSLATDYGYTF. The chain links TRBV28 to TRBJ1-2; D remains ambiguous. The CDR3 extends over 13 amino acids. Trimming took 2 bases from V and 3 from J, leaving 7 bases between them. Germline V CDR1 and CDR2: MDHEN, SYDVKM.

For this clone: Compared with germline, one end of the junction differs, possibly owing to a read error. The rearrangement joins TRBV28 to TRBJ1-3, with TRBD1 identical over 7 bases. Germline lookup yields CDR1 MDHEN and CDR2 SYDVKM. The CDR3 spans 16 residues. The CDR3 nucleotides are TGTGCCAGCAGCCCAGGTGGTGCGGATCCATCCACAGGGGCGAAGTTT. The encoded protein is CASSPGGADPSTGAKF.

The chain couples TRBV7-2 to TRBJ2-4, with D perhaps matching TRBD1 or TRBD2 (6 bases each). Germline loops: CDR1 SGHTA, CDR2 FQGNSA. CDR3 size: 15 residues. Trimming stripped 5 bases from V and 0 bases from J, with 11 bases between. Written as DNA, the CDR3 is TGTGCCAGCAGCGGGGGGCGATTAGCCAAAAACATTCAGTACTTC. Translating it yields CASSGGRLAKNIQYF.

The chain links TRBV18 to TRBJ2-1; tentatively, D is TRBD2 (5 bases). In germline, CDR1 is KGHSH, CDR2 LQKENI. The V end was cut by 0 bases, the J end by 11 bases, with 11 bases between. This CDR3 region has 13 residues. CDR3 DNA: TGTGCCAGCTCACCACCGGCGGCTAGCCAGCAGTTCTTC. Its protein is CASSPPAASQQFF.

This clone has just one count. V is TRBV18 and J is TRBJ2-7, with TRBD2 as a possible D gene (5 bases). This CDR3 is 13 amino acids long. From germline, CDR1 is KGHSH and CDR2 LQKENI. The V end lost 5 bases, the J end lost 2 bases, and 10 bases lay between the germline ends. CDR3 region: CASSIPGTYEQYF. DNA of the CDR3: TGTGCCAGCTCAATACCCGGGACCTACGAGCAGTACTTC.

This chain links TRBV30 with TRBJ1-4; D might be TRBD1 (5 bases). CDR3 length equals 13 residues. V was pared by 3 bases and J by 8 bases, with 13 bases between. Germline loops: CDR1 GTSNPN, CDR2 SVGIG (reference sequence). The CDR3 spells CAWSGTSGEKLFF. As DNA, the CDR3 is TGTGCCTGGAGCGGGACGTCGGGCGAAAAACTGTTTTTT.

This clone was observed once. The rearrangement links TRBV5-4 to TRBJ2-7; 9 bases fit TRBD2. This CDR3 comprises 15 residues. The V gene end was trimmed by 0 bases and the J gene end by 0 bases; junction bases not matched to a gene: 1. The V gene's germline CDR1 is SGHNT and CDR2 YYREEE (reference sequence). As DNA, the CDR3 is TGTGCCAGCAGCTTGGAACTAGCGGGCTCCTACGAGCAGTACTTC. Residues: CASSLELAGSYEQYF.

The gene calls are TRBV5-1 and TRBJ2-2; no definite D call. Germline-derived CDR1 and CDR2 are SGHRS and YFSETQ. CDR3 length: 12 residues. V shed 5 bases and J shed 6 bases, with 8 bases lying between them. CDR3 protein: CASSELAGELFF. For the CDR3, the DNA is TGCGCCAGCAGTGAATTGGCCGGGGAGCTGTTTTTT.

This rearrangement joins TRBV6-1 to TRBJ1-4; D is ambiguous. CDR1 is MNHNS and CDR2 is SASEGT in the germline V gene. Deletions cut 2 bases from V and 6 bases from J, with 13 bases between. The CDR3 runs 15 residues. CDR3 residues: CASSEILEADEKLFF. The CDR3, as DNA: TGTGCCAGCAGTGAAATCTTGGAGGCGGATGAAAAACTGTTTTTT.

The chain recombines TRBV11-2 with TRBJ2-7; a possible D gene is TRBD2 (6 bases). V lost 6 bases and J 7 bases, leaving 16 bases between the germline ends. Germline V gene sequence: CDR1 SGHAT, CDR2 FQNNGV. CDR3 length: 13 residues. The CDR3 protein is CASSSVGGREQYF. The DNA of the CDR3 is TGTGCCAGCAGTTCGGTTGGGGGGAGGGAGCAGTACTTC.